This TCR beta chain comes out of a study of Ad26.COV2.S vaccination and SARS-CoV-2 variants. General study findings and limits: Reportedly, after vaccination the spike-specific CD8+ and CD4+ T cell responses displayed substantial breadth. Spike-specific TCR breadth ran higher among vaccine recipients than placebo recipients. Quantification of TCR breadth and depth may have yielded underestimates of total T cell responses. Placebo and vaccine recipients had non-spike TCR breadth that was similar.

Worth noting for this clone: Its specificity is not known.

V trimming: 4 bases; J trimming: 8 bases; junction bases outside the gene matches: 6. Germline CDR1 SGDLS, CDR2 YYNGEE. The CDR3 is made up of 14 amino acids. Some clones are missing from TCRdb's copy, which holds only in-frame ones; the method was immunoSEQ multiplex PCR. The table shows roughly 380,000 clones, with about 92% occurring only once. V gene TRBV9 combines with J gene TRBJ1-4, with 9 bases that match TRBD1. This specimen was peripheral blood, taken after recovery from COVID-19. The sequence was collected from a human donor who had recovered from COVID-19. CDR3 sequence reads: CASSRTGDEEKLFF. CDR3 sequence (DNA): TGTGCCAGCAGCAGGACAGGGGACGAGGAAAAACTGTTTTTT.